This is a list of T cell receptor beta chains from one sample in a study of cytomegalovirus exposure and HLA in healthy donors. Produced via immunoSEQ multiplex PCR; TCRdb's table is partial and in-frame only. Of 150,000 to 200,000 clones in the sample, around 81% were seen once. Sample: PBMCs. These receptors all come from a young man in good health and CMV-seronegative. Each CDR3 is given with its conserved first and last residue. D genes are given only for firm matches. Size is stated for part of the rows, as once, few or many counts, or as a class when the clone is expanded.

J gene: TRBJ1-2
clone size: .
D gene: .
V gene: TRBV7-2
CDR3 protein: CASSPMGANYGYTF
CDR3 DNA: TGTGCCAGCAGCCCTATGGGAGCTAACTATGGCTACACCTTC

J gene: TRBJ2-1
clone size: once
D gene: TRBD2
V gene: TRBV9
CDR3 protein: CASSVQTGTSGDNEQFF
CDR3 DNA: TGTGCCAGCAGCGTCCAAACCGGGACTAGCGGTGACAATGAGCAGTTCTTC

J gene: TRBJ1-6
clone size: .
D gene: TRBD1
V gene: TRBV9
CDR3 protein: CASSANRTGGAPYNSPLHF
CDR3 DNA: TGTGCCAGCAGCGCGAACCGGACAGGGGGCGCCCCCTATAATTCACCCCTCCACTTT

J gene: TRBJ2-7
clone size: .
D gene: .
V gene: TRBV27
CDR3 protein: CASRIPTRTYEQYF
CDR3 DNA: TGTGCCAGCAGAATCCCCACGCGTACGTACGAGCAGTACTTC

J gene: TRBJ1-4
clone size: .
D gene: .
V gene: TRBV6-5
CDR3 protein: CASSKQGTNEKLFF
CDR3 DNA: TGTGCCAGCAGTAAACAGGGAACTAATGAAAAACTGTTTTTT

J gene: TRBJ2-3
clone size: few
D gene: TRBD2
V gene: TRBV2
CDR3 protein: CASRSAGVYTDTQYF
CDR3 DNA: TGTGCCAGCAGGTCAGCGGGAGTATATACGGATACGCAGTATTTT

J gene: TRBJ1-3
clone size: .
D gene: TRBD1
V gene: TRBV7-2
CDR3 protein: CASSFGDRGSGNTIYF
CDR3 DNA: TGTGCCAGCAGCTTTGGGGACAGGGGGTCTGGAAACACCATATATTTT

J gene: TRBJ1-5
clone size: .
D gene: .
V gene: TRBV7-2
CDR3 protein: CASTDNSNQPQHF
CDR3 DNA: TGTGCCAGCACCGACAATAGCAATCAGCCCCAGCATTTT

J gene: TRBJ1-4
clone size: .
D gene: TRBD1
V gene: TRBV6-6
CDR3 protein: CASRTTGLFEKLFF
CDR3 DNA: TGTGCCAGCAGAACGACAGGGCTCTTTGAAAAACTGTTTTTT

J gene: TRBJ1-5
clone size: .
D gene: .
V gene: TRBV7-9
CDR3 protein: CASSDGWGGNNQPQHF
CDR3 DNA: TGTGCCAGCAGCGACGGGTGGGGAGGAAACAATCAGCCCCAGCATTTT

J gene: TRBJ1-2
clone size: .
D gene: .
V gene: TRBV29-1
CDR3 protein: CSLGELGANGGYTF
CDR3 DNA: TGCAGCTTGGGGGAACTGGGGGCGAATGGTGGCTACACCTTC

J gene: TRBJ2-2
clone size: .
D gene: .
V gene: TRBV2
CDR3 protein: CASSLAGVNTGELFF
CDR3 DNA: TGTGCCAGCTCACTTGCTGGAGTAAACACCGGGGAGCTGTTTTTT

J gene: TRBJ2-2
clone size: .
D gene: TRBD1
V gene: TRBV30
CDR3 protein: CAWAGTVNTGELFF
CDR3 DNA: TGTGCCTGGGCCGGGACAGTAAACACCGGGGAGCTGTTTTTT

J gene: TRBJ2-7
clone size: .
D gene: TRBD1
V gene: TRBV7-6
CDR3 protein: CASSRSPGQGAAEQYF
CDR3 DNA: TGTGCCAGCAGCCGATCACCGGGACAGGGGGCTGCGGAGCAGTACTTC

J gene: TRBJ1-5
clone size: .
D gene: .
V gene: TRBV18
CDR3 protein: CASSQQGSLGNQPQHF
CDR3 DNA: TGTGCCAGCTCACAACAGGGTTCGCTCGGCAATCAGCCCCAGCATTTT

J gene: TRBJ1-6
clone size: .
D gene: TRBD1
V gene: TRBV25-1
CDR3 protein: CASSGRTGANSPLHF
CDR3 DNA: TGTGCCAGCAGTGGACGGACAGGCGCGAATTCACCCCTCCACTTT

J gene: TRBJ2-1
clone size: .
D gene: TRBD2
V gene: TRBV6-5
CDR3 protein: CASSYTSGANEQFF
CDR3 DNA: TGTGCCAGCAGTTATACTAGCGGGGCTAATGAGCAGTTCTTC

J gene: TRBJ2-1
clone size: .
D gene: .
V gene: TRBV29-1
CDR3 protein: CSVLARGANEQFF
CDR3 DNA: TGCAGCGTTTTAGCACGTGGGGCCAATGAGCAGTTCTTC

J gene: TRBJ2-3
clone size: few
D gene: TRBD2
V gene: TRBV4-1
CDR3 protein: CASSRLTSGSADTQYF
CDR3 DNA: TGCGCCAGCAGCCGATTGACTAGCGGGAGCGCGGATACGCAGTATTTT

J gene: TRBJ1-5
clone size: .
D gene: .
V gene: TRBV6-1
CDR3 protein: CASRITGNQPQHF
CDR3 DNA: TGTGCCAGCAGGATTACAGGGAACCAGCCCCAGCATTTT

J gene: TRBJ2-7
clone size: once
D gene: .
V gene: TRBV27
CDR3 protein: CASSPQQRAGEQYF
CDR3 DNA: TGTGCCAGCAGTCCCCAGCAAAGGGCGGGGGAGCAGTACTTC

J gene: TRBJ2-6
clone size: .
D gene: .
V gene: TRBV4-3
CDR3 protein: CASSQVSLNAGANVLTF
CDR3 DNA: TGCGCCAGCAGCCAAGTTTCCCTAAATGCTGGGGCCAACGTCCTGACTTTC

J gene: TRBJ2-7
clone size: .
D gene: TRBD1
V gene: TRBV10-3
CDR3 protein: CAISATGGLSYEQYF
CDR3 DNA: TGTGCCATCAGTGCCACAGGGGGGTTATCCTACGAGCAGTACTTC

J gene: TRBJ2-7
clone size: .
D gene: TRBD2
V gene: TRBV13
CDR3 protein: CASSLPLRSGGAGEQYF
CDR3 DNA: TGTGCCAGCAGCCTCCCCCTCCGTAGCGGGGGGGCAGGGGAGCAGTACTTC

J gene: TRBJ2-3
clone size: few
D gene: .
V gene: TRBV5-6
CDR3 protein: CASGWKWDNTDTQYF
CDR3 DNA: TGTGCCAGCGGATGGAAGTGGGACAACACAGATACGCAGTATTTT

J gene: TRBJ1-6
clone size: .
D gene: .
V gene: TRBV6-6
CDR3 protein: CASSGIPSTAGSPLHF
CDR3 DNA: TGTGCCAGCAGTGGGATCCCGTCCACGGCGGGTTCACCCCTCCACTTT

J gene: TRBJ2-2
clone size: .
D gene: TRBD1
V gene: TRBV10-3
CDR3 protein: CAISTDRAGTGELFF
CDR3 DNA: TGTGCCATCAGCACCGACAGGGCAGGCACCGGGGAGCTGTTTTTT

J gene: TRBJ1-5
clone size: .
D gene: .
V gene: TRBV28
CDR3 protein: CASSLGGTNQPQHF
CDR3 DNA: TGTGCCAGCAGTTTAGGGGGGACTAATCAGCCCCAGCATTTT

J gene: TRBJ2-7
clone size: .
D gene: TRBD1
V gene: TRBV7-8
CDR3 protein: CASSPEVEGQGNF
CDR3 DNA: TGTGCCAGCAGCCCGGAGGTTGAGGGACAGGGGAACTTC

J gene: TRBJ2-7
clone size: .
D gene: TRBD1
V gene: TRBV5-8
CDR3 protein: CASSLGTGGYEQYF
CDR3 DNA: TGTGCCAGCAGCCTCGGGACAGGGGGCTACGAGCAGTACTTC

J gene: TRBJ1-2
clone size: .
D gene: .
V gene: TRBV27
CDR3 protein: CASSSTLGHNYGYTF
CDR3 DNA: TGTGCCAGCAGTTCGACCCTGGGGCATAACTATGGCTACACCTTC

J gene: TRBJ2-5
clone size: .
D gene: .
V gene: TRBV28
CDR3 protein: CASSSPRRGQETQYF
CDR3 DNA: TGTGCCAGCAGTTCCCCCCGTCGAGGACAAGAGACCCAGTACTTC

J gene: TRBJ2-1
clone size: .
D gene: .
V gene: TRBV4-2
CDR3 protein: CASSQGMLAGVNNEQFF
CDR3 DNA: TGTGCCAGCAGCCAAGGGATGTTGGCCGGGGTGAACAATGAGCAGTTCTTC

J gene: TRBJ1-5
clone size: .
D gene: .
V gene: TRBV10-3
CDR3 protein: CAISESSRGGPQPQHF
CDR3 DNA: TGTGCCATCAGTGAGAGCTCCCGCGGGGGGCCTCAGCCCCAGCATTTT

J gene: TRBJ1-1
clone size: few
D gene: TRBD1
V gene: TRBV10-3
CDR3 protein: CATVLGQGKTEAFF
CDR3 DNA: TGTGCCACTGTCTTGGGACAGGGAAAAACTGAAGCTTTCTTT

J gene: TRBJ1-5
clone size: .
D gene: .
V gene: TRBV6-5
CDR3 protein: CASSGTPAGNQPQHF
CDR3 DNA: TGTGCCAGCAGTGGGACTCCGGCTGGCAATCAGCCCCAGCATTTT

J gene: TRBJ2-1
clone size: .
D gene: TRBD2
V gene: TRBV10-1
CDR3 protein: CASSDAFERGPGDEQFF
CDR3 DNA: TGCGCCAGCAGTGATGCTTTCGAGCGGGGACCCGGGGATGAGCAGTTCTTC

J gene: TRBJ2-5
clone size: .
D gene: .
V gene: TRBV2
CDR3 protein: CASMLRATGTQYF
CDR3 DNA: TGTGCCAGCATGTTGCGGGCGACAGGGACCCAGTACTTC

J gene: TRBJ2-3
clone size: .
D gene: .
V gene: TRBV2
CDR3 protein: CASSERAGKRTDTQYF
CDR3 DNA: TGTGCCAGCAGTGAAAGGGCGGGAAAACGCACAGATACGCAGTATTTT

J gene: TRBJ1-2
clone size: .
D gene: .
V gene: TRBV9
CDR3 protein: CASSETGNYGYTF
CDR3 DNA: TGTGCCAGCAGCGAGACGGGAAACTATGGCTACACCTTC

J gene: TRBJ2-1
clone size: .
D gene: TRBD1
V gene: TRBV6-1
CDR3 protein: CASSPGQGAYNEQFF
CDR3 DNA: TGTGCCAGCTCCCCGGGACAGGGGGCCTACAATGAGCAGTTCTTC

J gene: TRBJ2-7
clone size: .
D gene: .
V gene: TRBV6-5
CDR3 protein: CASSYGRGDVYEQYF
CDR3 DNA: TGTGCCAGCAGTTACGGCAGGGGGGACGTCTACGAGCAGTACTTC

J gene: TRBJ2-1
clone size: once
D gene: TRBD2
V gene: TRBV6-5
CDR3 protein: CANLAGRNNEQFF
CDR3 DNA: TGTGCCAACCTAGCGGGGAGAAACAATGAGCAGTTCTTC

J gene: TRBJ2-6
clone size: .
D gene: TRBD1
V gene: TRBV2
CDR3 protein: CASSLTGAGANVLTF
CDR3 DNA: TGTGCCAGCAGCCTCACAGGGGCGGGGGCCAACGTCCTGACTTTC

J gene: TRBJ1-5
clone size: .
D gene: .
V gene: TRBV7-9
CDR3 protein: CASSLDSVDQPQHF
CDR3 DNA: TGTGCCAGCAGCTTAGATTCCGTAGATCAGCCCCAGCATTTT

J gene: TRBJ2-3
clone size: .
D gene: TRBD2
V gene: TRBV7-2
CDR3 protein: CASSLPGGRTDTQYF
CDR3 DNA: TGTGCCAGCAGCCTTCCGGGAGGTAGGACAGATACGCAGTATTTT

J gene: TRBJ2-3
clone size: .
D gene: .
V gene: TRBV5-6
CDR3 protein: CASSLTTGSTDTQYF
CDR3 DNA: TGTGCCAGCAGCCTGACCACAGGGAGCACAGATACGCAGTATTTT

J gene: TRBJ1-6
clone size: few
D gene: .
V gene: TRBV25-1
CDR3 protein: CASREYLGVSYNSPLHF
CDR3 DNA: TGTGCCAGCAGGGAGTATCTCGGGGTTTCCTATAATTCACCCCTCCACTTT

J gene: TRBJ2-7
clone size: .
D gene: .
V gene: TRBV6-6
CDR3 protein: CASTQGLALEEQYF
CDR3 DNA: TGTGCCAGCACCCAGGGGCTAGCCCTGGAAGAGCAGTACTTC

J gene: TRBJ1-5
clone size: .
D gene: .
V gene: TRBV19
CDR3 protein: CASSIKGGGGNQPQHF
CDR3 DNA: TGTGCCAGTAGTATCAAGGGAGGAGGTGGCAATCAGCCCCAGCATTTT

J gene: TRBJ2-5
clone size: .
D gene: .
V gene: TRBV18
CDR3 protein: CASSPKETQYF
CDR3 DNA: TGTGCCAGCTCACCCAAAGAGACCCAGTACTTC

J gene: TRBJ2-7
clone size: once
D gene: .
V gene: TRBV9
CDR3 protein: CASIRTIYEQYF
CDR3 DNA: TGTGCCAGCATTCGGACAATCTACGAGCAGTACTTC

J gene: TRBJ1-1
clone size: .
D gene: TRBD1
V gene: TRBV5-1
CDR3 protein: CASSLGQGAQSTEAFF
CDR3 DNA: TGCGCCAGCAGCCTGGGGCAGGGGGCGCAAAGCACTGAAGCTTTCTTT

J gene: TRBJ2-1
clone size: .
D gene: .
V gene: TRBV6-6
CDR3 protein: CASSYGQGDDDEQFF
CDR3 DNA: TGTGCCAGCAGTTACGGTCAGGGTGATGATGATGAGCAGTTCTTC

J gene: TRBJ2-7
clone size: once
D gene: .
V gene: TRBV20-1
CDR3 protein: CSARSEQYF
CDR3 DNA: TGCAGTGCTAGATCTGAGCAGTACTTC

J gene: TRBJ2-7
clone size: few
D gene: TRBD2
V gene: TRBV4-1
CDR3 protein: CASSQDAGGAYEQYF
CDR3 DNA: TGCGCCAGCAGCCAAGATGCGGGAGGAGCCTACGAGCAGTACTTC